Below, 14 T cell receptor beta chains from the same sample are listed, as sequenced in a study of PD-1 blockade in classical Hodgkin lymphoma. Sequencing was performed with immunoSEQ multiplex PCR; in TCRdb, only in-frame clones are kept and a portion is missing. The table has about 20,000 clones, about four fifths seen once. Indicated time point: newly diagnosed, previously untreated cHL patient sample. Out of thawed PBMCs, magnetic negative selection purified CD4+ T cells. The sequencing sample was made of CD4+ T cells from blood. The receptors come from a human donor with classical Hodgkin lymphoma.

The rearrangement links TRBV1 to TRBJ1-5; whether TRBD1, the table's D call, matches the DNA was not checked. TRBV1 is a pseudogene locus. This CDR3 region has 17 residues. CDR3 region: CTSSQLIRTGGNQPQHF. The CDR3 nucleotides read TGCACCAGCAGCCAACTGATCCGGACAGGGGGCAATCAGCCCCAGCATTTT.

V is TRBV5-1 and J is TRBJ2-2, with 10 bases aligning to TRBD2. The CDR3 is made up of 16 amino acids. Germline CDR1 and CDR2: SGHRS and YFSETQ. The V gene end was trimmed by 2 bases and the J gene end by 1 base; junction bases not matched to a gene: 2. As DNA, the CDR3 is TGCGCCAGCAGCTTTGCTAGCGGGAGGAACACCGGGGAGCTGTTTTTT. This gives the protein CASSFASGRNTGELFF.

This clone was observed a handful of times. In nucleotides, the CDR3 is TGTGCCAGCAGCTCCGGGACAGGTAACACAGATACGCAGTATTTT. Amino acids: CASSSGTGNTDTQYF. V and J are TRBV25-1 and TRBJ2-3; TRBD1 matches at 8 bases. The V gene end was trimmed by 6 bases and the J gene end by 2 bases; junction bases not matched to a gene: 7. This CDR3 region has 15 residues. CDR1 and CDR2 from the germline V gene are MGHDK and SYGVNS. Full variable domain (missing parts from reference TRBV25-1 and TRBJ2-3): EADIYQTPRYLVIGTGKKITLECSQTMGHDKMYWYQQDPGMELHLIHYSYGVNSTEKGDLSSESTVSRIRTEHFPLTLESARPSHTSQYLCASSSGTGNTDTQYFGPGTRLTVL.

V gene TRBV19 combines with J gene TRBJ2-5; TRBD2 matches at 7 bases. The CDR3 totals 13 residues. V trimming: 7 bases; J trimming: 5 bases; junction bases outside the gene matches: 7. Germline V gene lookup returns CDR1 LNHDA and CDR2 SQIVND (reference sequence). CDR3 protein: CASTSGREETQYF. Written as DNA, the CDR3 is TGTGCCAGTACCTCGGGGAGGGAGGAGACCCAGTACTTC.

The rearrangement joins TRBV19 to TRBJ1-5; D remains ambiguous. The ends were cut back, 0 bases at V and 0 bases at J, with 9 bases in the middle. From germline, CDR1 is LNHDA and CDR2 SQIVND (reference sequence). The CDR3 runs 16 residues. The CDR3, as DNA: TGTGCCAGTAGTATAGATCTTGTAGTTAGCAATCAGCCCCAGCATTTT. Amino acids: CASSIDLVVSNQPQHF.

J is TRBJ2-3 and V is TRBV4-1, with D possibly TRBD1 on 6 matching bases. From germline, CDR1 is MGHRA and CDR2 YSYEKL. CDR3 length: 15 amino acids. Trimming shortened V by 5 bases and J by 0 bases, and 12 bases separated the two germline ends. The CDR3 region has the DNA TGCGCCAGCAGCTTGGACAGCACTAGCACAGATACGCAGTATTTT. It encodes CASSLDSTSTDTQYF.

The V and J genes are TRBV18 and TRBJ2-2; possibly TRBD1 for D (5 bases). Germline assignment: CDR1 KGHSH and CDR2 LQKENI. The V and J ends lost 2 bases and 2 bases respectively, with 6 bases between them. CDR3 length: 14 residues. The CDR3 sequence: CASSPDRNTGELFF. The CDR3 DNA is TGTGCCAGCTCACCAGACAGAAACACCGGGGAGCTGTTTTTT.

The chain links TRBV4-2 to TRBJ1-1; tentatively, D is TRBD1 (5 bases). This CDR3 is built from 16 residues. Germline-derived CDR1 and CDR2 are LGHNA and YNFKEQ. Trimming removed 0 bases at V and 1 base at J, with 12 bases between. DNA of the CDR3: TGTGCCAGCAGCCAAGATCCCAGGGTCGGGAACACTGAAGCTTTCTTT. This sequence encodes CASSQDPRVGNTEAFF.

The rearrangement joins TRBV5-1 to TRBJ2-5; 7 bases fit TRBD2. This CDR3 is built from 16 residues. V lost 0 bases, J lost 5 bases, and 10 bases stayed unmatched. CDR1 and CDR2 (germline): SGHRS, YFSETQ. The CDR3 protein is CASSLEASGSTETQYF. The CDR3 DNA reads TGCGCCAGCAGCTTGGAGGCTAGCGGCAGCACGGAGACCCAGTACTTC.

CDR3 sequence (DNA): TGTGCCAGCAGCTTAGCCGGGGGGGGAAGGAACACTGAAGCTTTCTTT. Translation gives CASSLAGGGRNTEAFF. The chain employs TRBV7-8 and TRBJ1-1; tentatively, D is TRBD1 (5 bases). CDR1 and CDR2 from the germline V gene are SGHVS and FQNEAQ. Trimming removed 0 bases from V and 1 base from J, with 12 bases in between. CDR3 length: 16 residues. Full variable domain (missing parts from reference TRBV7-8 and TRBJ1-1): GAGVSQSPRYKVAKRGQDVALRCDPISGHVSLFWYQQALGQGPEFLTYFQNEAQLDKSGLPSDRFFAERPEGSVSTLKIQRTQQEDSAVYLCASSLAGGGRNTEAFFGQGTRLTVV.

This sequence joins TRBV5-1 and TRBJ2-1; 8 nucleotides line up with TRBD1. With 0 bases clipped from V and 8 bases from J, the junction kept 7 bases outside the gene matches. Germline loops: CDR1 SGHRS, CDR2 YFSETQ. This CDR3 spans 15 amino acids. The CDR3 nucleotides read TGCGCCAGCAGCTTGGACCAGGGGGCTATGGATGAGCAGTTCTTC. Its protein product is CASSLDQGAMDEQFF.

The V gene is TRBV15, the J gene TRBJ2-1; 12 bases match TRBD2. CDR3 length: 16 amino acids. In germline, CDR1 is LNHNV, CDR2 YYDKDF (reference sequence). With V trimmed by 3 bases and J by 6 bases, 6 bases remained unmatched. DNA for the CDR3: TGTGCCACCAGCAGCCCGACTAGCGGGAGCCCCAATGAGCAGTTCTTC. It codes for CATSSPTSGSPNEQFF. The variable domain in full, with the rest retrieved from reference TRBV15 and TRBJ2-1, is DAMVIQNPRYQVTQFGKPVTLSCSQTLNHNVMYWYQQKSSQAPKLLFHYYDKDFNNEADTPDNFQSRRPNTSFCFLDIRSPGLGDTAMYLCATSSPTSGSPNEQFFGPGTRLTVL.

The rearrangement uses TRBV27 and TRBJ2-2, with TRBD2 matching 11 bases. The CDR3 loop spans 15 amino acids. The V gene end was trimmed by 4 bases and the J gene end by 4 bases; junction bases not matched to a gene: 2. Per the germline V gene, CDR1 is MNHEY and CDR2 is SMNVEV (reference sequence). The CDR3 DNA sequence: TGTGCCAGCAGTTATCTAGCGGGAGGCACCGGGGAGCTGTTTTTT. Translating it yields CASSYLAGGTGELFF.

The genes are TRBV6-1 and TRBJ1-1; no clear D gene. The CDR3 is 14 residues long. The germline V and J ends were trimmed by 5 bases and 2 bases, with 12 bases remaining between them. Germline CDR1 and CDR2: MNHNS and SASEGT. CDR3 sequence (DNA): TGTGCCAGCAGTACCCGACGGACCAACACTGAAGCTTTCTTT. It encodes CASSTRRTNTEAFF.